One sample yielded the 14 T cell receptor beta chains listed below, sequenced in a study of blood T cell repertoires in COVID-19. Assay: immunoSEQ multiplex PCR; the TCRdb copy retains only in-frame clones and omits some. The table has 150,000 to 200,000 clones, 82% seen once. Sample: PBMCs or T cells enriched from blood (not recorded which). These receptors were taken from a man aged 55-75 years who had recovered from COVID-19.

This clone was counted between two and nine times. The J gene is TRBJ1-5, the V gene TRBV28; D perhaps matches TRBD1 (5 bases). Trimming removed 4 bases from V and 8 bases from J, with 15 bases in between. This CDR3 comprises 14 residues. From germline, CDR1 is MDHEN and CDR2 SYDVKM. The CDR3 DNA is TGTGCCAGCAGTTCAGACTTGTGGGGGGAGCCCCAGCATTTT. As protein: CASSSDLWGEPQHF.

The table lists this clone with many counts. The J gene is TRBJ2-1, the V gene TRBV7-9; possible D gene TRBD2, 6 bases. V lost 5 bases, J lost 12 bases, and 20 bases lay in between. Germline CDR1 and CDR2: SEHNR and FQNEAQ (reference sequence). This CDR3 is 14 amino acids long. The DNA of the CDR3 is TGTGCCAGCAGCCTAGGCGAGGGACTCCGAGGGCAGTTCTTC. Its protein is CASSLGEGLRGQFF.

The chain couples TRBV28 to TRBJ2-2; TRBD2 might be the D (5 bases). CDR1 is MDHEN and CDR2 is SYDVKM in the germline V gene. V was cut by 2 bases and J by 3 bases, with 10 bases left in between. The CDR3 is 15 amino acids. As DNA, the CDR3 is TGTGCCAGCAGTTTAGGCGGGTCGGACACCGGGGAGCTGTTTTTT. Translating it yields CASSLGGSDTGELFF. The whole variable domain, remainder taken from reference TRBV28 and TRBJ2-2, is DVKVTQSSRYLVKRTGEKVFLECVQDMDHENMFWYRQDPGLGLRLIYFSYDVKMKEKGDIPEGYSVSREKKERFSLILESASTNQTSMYLCASSLGGSDTGELFFGEGSRLTVL.

The chain uses TRBV28 and TRBJ1-2; unclear D gene. In germline, CDR1 is MDHEN, CDR2 SYDVKM. Trimming pared 2 bases from V and 7 bases from J, leaving 23 bases between. CDR3 size: 17 residues. CDR3 sequence: CASSLPTSGVREPGYTF. In DNA, the CDR3 is TGTGCCAGCAGTTTACCGACCTCCGGGGTGCGCGAGCCTGGCTACACCTTC.

This clone was recorded only once. The V call is TRBV28, the J call TRBJ1-6; TRBD1 matches 7 bases. V lost 7 bases and J lost 10; bases outside the gene matches: 13. CDR3 length: 15 residues. The germline CDR1 and CDR2 sequences are MDHEN and SYDVKM. The CDR3 loop reads CASIGTVRRESPLHF. The CDR3 region has the DNA TGTGCCAGCATAGGGACAGTCAGAAGGGAATCACCCCTCCACTTT.

The chain carries TRBV6-1 and TRBJ1-1; D gene ambiguous. The germline CDR1 and CDR2 sequences are MNHNS and SASEGT. Trimming removed 1 base from V and 6 bases from J, with 9 bases in between. The CDR3 runs to 13 residues. The chain's CDR3 is CASSEDQLAEAFF. As DNA, the CDR3 is TGTGCCAGCAGTGAAGATCAGCTAGCTGAAGCTTTCTTT.

This chain joins TRBV9 and TRBJ2-6; TRBD1 agrees at 8 bases. Germline V CDR1 and CDR2: SGDLS, YYNGEE. V gave up 0 bases and J gave up 8 bases; unmatched junction bases: 4. CDR3 length equals 15 residues. CDR3 sequence (DNA): TGTGCCAGCAGCGTAGAGGCAGGGGGCTCCAACGTCCTGACTTTC. It specifies CASSVEAGGSNVLTF.

The chain is built from TRBV7-2 and TRBJ2-5; TRBD1 agrees at 8 bases. CDR1 is SGHTA, CDR2 FQGNSA, per germline. The CDR3 contains 16 residues. Trimming cost V 1 base and J 1 base; bases outside gene matches: 5. The CDR3 nucleotides read TGTGCCAGCAGCTTAGGAGACAGGGGTTCCCAAGAGACCCAGTACTTC. Translation: CASSLGDRGSQETQYF.

The chain has TRBV18 and TRBJ2-2; D possibly corresponds to TRBD1 (6 bases). Germline V gene sequence: CDR1 KGHSH, CDR2 LQKENI. Trimming shortened V by 1 base and J by 5 bases, and 8 bases separated the two germline ends. The CDR3 runs 14 residues. CDR3 protein: CASSPRGQTGELFF. CDR3 in DNA: TGTGCCAGCTCACCACGGGGACAAACCGGGGAGCTGTTTTTT.

This clone came up a few times. This chain links TRBV7-3 with TRBJ2-1; possibly TRBD2 for D (7 bases). Per the germline V gene, CDR1 is SGHTA and CDR2 is FQGTGA. With 4 bases removed from V and 0 bases from J, the gap between germline ends came to 13 bases. The CDR3 has 16 amino acids. This chain's CDR3 is CASSSRGASSYNEQFF. CDR3 bases: TGTGCCAGCAGCTCCCGGGGGGCCAGCTCCTACAATGAGCAGTTCTTC.

This clone was counted between two and nine times. J is TRBJ2-2 and V is TRBV30, with 10 bases lining up with TRBD2. V shed 0 bases, J shed 4 bases, and the junction held 2 bases outside the gene matches. The germline V gene has CDR1 GTSNPN and CDR2 SVGIG (reference sequence). The CDR3 has 15 residues. The CDR3 loop is CAWSVERGGTGELFF. The CDR3 bases are TGTGCCTGGAGTGTAGAGCGGGGGGGCACCGGGGAGCTGTTTTTT.

This sequence joins TRBV7-2 and TRBJ1-2, with D unclear. The CDR3 length is 14 residues. CDR1 and CDR2 from the germline V gene are SGHTA and FQGNSA. V dropped 7 bases and J dropped 8 bases, with 20 bases sitting between them. This chain's CDR3 is CASTPGVSGSGYTF. The CDR3 DNA reads TGTGCCAGCACCCCCGGGGTTTCCGGTTCGGGCTACACCTTC.

This clone was seen just once. The CDR3 sequence: CASSPASGRGNTEAFF. CDR3 nucleotide sequence: TGTGCCAGCTCACCAGCATCAGGGAGGGGGAACACTGAAGCTTTCTTT. The V call is TRBV18, the J call TRBJ1-1; weak D call: TRBD1 (5 bases). The V and J ends lost 2 bases and 1 base respectively, with 14 bases between them. The length of the CDR3 is 16 residues. Germline V lookup: CDR1 KGHSH, CDR2 LQKENI.

J is TRBJ2-7 and V is TRBV18, with 9 bases lining up with TRBD1. This CDR3 region has 15 residues. The V segment lost 5 bases and the J segment 4 bases; nucleotides outside the gene matches: 9. Per germline, CDR1 KGHSH and CDR2 LQKENI. The chain's CDR3 is CASSSGTGRSYEQYF. The CDR3 coding sequence is TGTGCCAGCTCATCCGGGACAGGGAGGTCTTACGAGCAGTACTTC.